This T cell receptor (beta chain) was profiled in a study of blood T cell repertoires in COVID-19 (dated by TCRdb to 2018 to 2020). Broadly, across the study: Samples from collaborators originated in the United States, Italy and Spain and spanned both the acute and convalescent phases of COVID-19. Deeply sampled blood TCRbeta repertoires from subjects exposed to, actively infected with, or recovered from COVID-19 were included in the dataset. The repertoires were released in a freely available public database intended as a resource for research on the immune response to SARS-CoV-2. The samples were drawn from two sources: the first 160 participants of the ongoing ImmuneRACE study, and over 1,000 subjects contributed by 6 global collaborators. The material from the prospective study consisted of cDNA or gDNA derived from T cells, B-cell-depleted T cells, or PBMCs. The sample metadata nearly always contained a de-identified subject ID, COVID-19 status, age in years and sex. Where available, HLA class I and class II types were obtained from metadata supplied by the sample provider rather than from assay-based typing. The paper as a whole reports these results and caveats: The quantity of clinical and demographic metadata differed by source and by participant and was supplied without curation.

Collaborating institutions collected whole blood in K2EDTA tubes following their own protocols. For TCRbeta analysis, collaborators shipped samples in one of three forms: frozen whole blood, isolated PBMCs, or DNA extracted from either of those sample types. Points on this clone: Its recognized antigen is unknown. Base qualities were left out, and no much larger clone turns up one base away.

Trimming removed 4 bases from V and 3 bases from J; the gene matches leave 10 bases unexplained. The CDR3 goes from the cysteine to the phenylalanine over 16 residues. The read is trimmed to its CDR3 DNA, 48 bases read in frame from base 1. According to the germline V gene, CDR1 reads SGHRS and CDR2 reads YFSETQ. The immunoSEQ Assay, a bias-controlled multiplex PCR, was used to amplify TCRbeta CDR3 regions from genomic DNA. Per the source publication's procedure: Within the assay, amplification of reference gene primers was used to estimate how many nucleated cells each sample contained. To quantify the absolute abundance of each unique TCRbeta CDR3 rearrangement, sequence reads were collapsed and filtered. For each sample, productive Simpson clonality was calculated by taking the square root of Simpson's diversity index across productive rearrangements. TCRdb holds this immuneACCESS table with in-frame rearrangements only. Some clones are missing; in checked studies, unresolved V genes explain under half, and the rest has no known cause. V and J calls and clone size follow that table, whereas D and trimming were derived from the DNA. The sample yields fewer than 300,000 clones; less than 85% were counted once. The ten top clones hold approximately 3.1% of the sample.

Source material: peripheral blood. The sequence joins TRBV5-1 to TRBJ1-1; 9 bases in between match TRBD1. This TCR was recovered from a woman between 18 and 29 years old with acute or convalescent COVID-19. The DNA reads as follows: TGCGCCAGCAGCCCGGACAGGGGTATACTCGACACTGAAGCTTTCTTT. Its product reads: CASSPDRGILDTEAFF.